These 9 T cell receptor beta chains came from one sample sequenced in a study of neoadjuvant nivolumab and ipilimumab in lung cancer. Clones were sequenced by immunoSEQ multiplex PCR, and TCRdb holds only the in-frame ones, with some missing. Here the sample spans over 25,000 clones, 75% to 85% being singletons. The starting material was tumor tissue, obtained after neoadjuvant nivolumab, alone or with ipilimumab, at or shortly before surgery. Source of these receptors: an adult with non-small cell lung cancer.

This clone is classed as medium-sized. The chain employs TRBV28 and TRBJ2-5, with 8 bases aligning to TRBD1. Germline V gene data show CDR1 as MDHEN and CDR2 as SYDVKM. The V and J ends lost 5 bases and 5 bases, in that order; junction bases with no gene match: 10. The CDR3 has 15 amino acids. The CDR3 reads CASSRTGMARETQYF. CDR3 in DNA: TGTGCCAGCAGTCGGACAGGGATGGCCCGGGAGACCCAGTACTTC. Full variable domain (missing parts from reference TRBV28 and TRBJ2-5): DVKVTQSSRYLVKRTGEKVFLECVQDMDHENMFWYRQDPGLGLRLIYFSYDVKMKEKGDIPEGYSVSREKKERFSLILESASTNQTSMYLCASSRTGMARETQYFGPGTRLLVL.

The chain links TRBV7-6 to TRBJ2-2, with D tentatively TRBD2 (5 bases). The V end was cut by 5 bases, the J end by 2 bases, with 9 bases between. The length of the CDR3 is 14 residues. CDR1 SGHVS and CDR2 FNYEAQ come from the germline V gene. In DNA form, the CDR3 reads TGTGCCAGCAGCGAGACTACCAACACCGGGGAGCTGTTTTTT. It encodes CASSETTNTGELFF. The whole variable domain, remainder taken from reference TRBV7-6 and TRBJ2-2, is GAGVSQSPRYKVTKRGQDVALRCDPISGHVSLYWYRQALGQGPEFLTYFNYEAQQDKSGLPNDRFSAERPEGSISTLTIQRTEQRDSAMYRCASSETTNTGELFFGEGSRLTVL.

This clone was picked up one time. The J gene is TRBJ2-7, the V gene TRBV11-2, with D uncertain. This CDR3 has 13 residues. V lost 5 bases and J lost 7, with 15 bases in between. Germline V lookup: CDR1 SGHAT, CDR2 FQNNGV. DNA for the CDR3: TGTGCCAGCAGCCCAAGTCAAGGCCGGGAGCAGTACTTC. It codes for CASSPSQGREQYF.

This chain uses TRBV5-4 with TRBJ2-5; 10 bases agree with TRBD1. Germline V gives CDR1 SGHNT, CDR2 YYREEE (reference sequence). CDR3 size: 14 residues. With 4 bases clipped from V and 4 bases from J, the junction kept 4 bases outside the gene matches. The CDR3: CASSPTGGGETQYF. The CDR3 region has the DNA TGTGCCAGCAGCCCGACAGGGGGCGGAGAGACCCAGTACTTC.

The chain joins TRBV7-2 to TRBJ2-3, with 9 bases aligning to TRBD2. J gave up 4 bases and V 0 bases, and 11 bases lay outside the gene matches. This CDR3 comprises 18 residues. Germline CDR1 SGHTA, CDR2 FQGNSA. DNA for the CDR3: TGTGCCAGCAGCTTAGCGTATAGAGTAGCGGGGGTTTCAGATACGCAGTATTTT. Translation gives CASSLAYRVAGVSDTQYF.

The gene calls are TRBV7-3 and TRBJ2-1, with unresolved D. This CDR3 is 13 amino acids long. With 8 bases removed from V and 8 bases from J, the gap between germline ends came to 16 bases. Germline V gene sequence: CDR1 SGHTA, CDR2 FQGTGA. In DNA form, the CDR3 reads TGTGCCAGCTCGCGAGTCTTCAGCGATGAGCAGTTCTTC. This encodes CASSRVFSDEQFF.

The CDR3 sequence: CASSESGLANTGELFF. The CDR3 DNA sequence: TGTGCCAGCAGTGAATCGGGCCTAGCGAACACCGGGGAGCTGTTTTTT. The V call is TRBV2, the J call TRBJ2-2; D unclear. Germline lookup yields CDR1 SNHLY and CDR2 FYNNEI. Trimming left V 2 bases short and J 0 bases short, with 10 bases between. This CDR3 contains 16 residues.

This chain uses TRBV6-6 with TRBJ2-3, with 8 bases identical to TRBD2. V was clipped by 10 bases and J by 1 base; unmatched bases: 10. From germline, CDR1 is MNHNY and CDR2 SVGAGI (reference sequence). The CDR3 totals 15 residues. The CDR3 sequence is CATVTGGQGTDTQYF. DNA for the CDR3: TGTGCCACCGTCACGGGGGGGCAGGGCACAGATACGCAGTATTTT.

The V call is TRBV11-1, the J call TRBJ2-1, with D possibly called TRBD1 or TRBD2 (5 bases each). Trimming stripped 1 base from V and 1 base from J, with 8 bases between. CDR1 and CDR2 (germline): SGHAT, FQDESV (reference sequence). The CDR3 has 15 residues. Here the CDR3 reads CASSLGEGSYNEQFF. The DNA of the CDR3 is TGTGCCAGCAGCTTAGGAGAGGGGTCCTACAATGAGCAGTTCTTC.